These 3 T cell receptor beta chains came from one sample sequenced in a study of Graves' ophthalmopathy and Graves' hyperthyroidism. Amplified material comprised TCR beta CDR3 regions derived from RNA transcripts. The first round was an RT-PCR with HTBI primers, and the second round was a multiplex PCR. In TCRdb, the multiplex PCR reads were re-called with MiXCR into one record per CDR3 protein. The table lists fewer than 350,000 distinct CDR3 sequences, roughly 15% of them singletons. The sample consisted of peripheral blood. These receptors all come from an adult man with Graves' ophthalmopathy.

This clonotype was recorded at least ten times. This chain links TRBV24-1 with TRBJ1-1, with D maybe TRBD1 (5 bases). The CDR3 covers 17 residues. Germline CDR1 reads KGHDR; CDR2 reads SFDVKD. Trimming shortened V by 4 bases and J by 0 bases, and 17 bases separated the two germline ends. The CDR3 DNA is TGTGCCACCAGTGAACACGTTCGACAGCCTTTGAACACTGAAGCTTTCTTT. This sequence encodes CATSEHVRQPLNTEAFF.

This clonotype was seen ten or more times. The chain's CDR3 is CASSAGTGSFYGYTF. As DNA, the CDR3 is TGTGCCAGCAGTGCCGGGACAGGGTCTTTCTATGGCTACACCTTC. The genes are TRBV5-5 and TRBJ1-2; 9 bases agree with TRBD1. Germline CDR1 and CDR2: SGHKS and YYEKEE (reference sequence). The V segment lost 5 bases and the J segment 4 bases; nucleotides outside the gene matches: 9. CDR3 length equals 15 residues.

This clonotype was observed many times. This rearrangement joins TRBV20-1 to TRBJ1-2; D is perhaps TRBD1 (6 bases). Germline V gene data show CDR1 as DFQATT and CDR2 as SNEGSKA (reference sequence). There are 13 residues in the CDR3. V lost 8 bases, J lost 0 bases, and 13 bases lay in between. CDR3 DNA sequence: TGCAGTTCACCTGAGGGGGCTAACTATGGCTACACCTTC. This gives the protein CSSPEGANYGYTF.